The 19 T cell receptor beta chains below were found in one sample sequenced in a study of T cell clonality in common variable immunodeficiency. Method: immunoSEQ multiplex PCR; TCRdb's copy keeps in-frame clones and lacks some. The data show around 45,000 clones, with none appearing a single time. The sample comprised peripheral blood mononuclear cells. The receptors originated from a person aged 18 to 75 in good health.

As regards this clone: The CDR3 is cut off 3 residues early in the read; its end comes from the germline J gene. The chain uses TRBV7-3 and TRBJ2-1, with unresolved D. The CDR3 sequence is 14 residues long. Trimming cost V 0 bases and J 8 bases, with 11 bases left between them. Germline CDR1 and CDR2: SGHTA and FQGTGA. CDR3 residues: CASSLTARSDEQFF. The CDR3 bases that were read are TGTGCCAGCAGCTTAACGGCCAGGTCAGATGAG. The variable domain in full, with the rest retrieved from reference TRBV7-3 and TRBJ2-1, is GAGVSQTPSNKVTEKGKYVELRCDPISGHTALYWYRQSLGQGPEFLIYFQGTGAADDSGLPNDRFFAVRPEGSVSTLKIQRTERGDSAVYLCASSLTARSDEQFFGPGTRLTVL.

This clone came up many times. The DNA read from the CDR3 is TGTGCCAGCAGCCAGAATGGGGCTGCCTCCTTGAGCTCCTATAATTCACCC. It translates to CASSQNGAASLSSYNSP. The entire CDR3 reads CASSQNGAASLSSYNSPLHF. The chain recombines TRBV13 with TRBJ1-6; the D gene is possibly TRBD1 (5 bases). Read data end 3 residues before the CDR3 end; the end is taken from the germline J gene. Germline CDR1 is PRHDT and CDR2 is FYEKMQ (reference sequence). Trimming cost V 5 bases and J 0 bases, with 23 bases left between them. The CDR3 loop spans 20 amino acids.

This clone was seen at least ten times. The CDR3 goes on 3 residues after the read ends, and that part is filled in from the germline J gene. The chain uses TRBV27 and TRBJ1-5; tentative D call: TRBD1 (6 bases). The CDR3 loop spans 14 amino acids. From germline, CDR1 is MNHEY and CDR2 SMNVEV (reference sequence). Trimming removed 5 bases at V and 4 bases at J, with 12 bases between. The CDR3 DNA, read in part, is TGTGCCAGCAGTGCCCTACAGGGAAATCAGCCC. Translation: CASSALQGNQP. Given in full, the CDR3 is CASSALQGNQPQHF.

This clone was observed at least ten times. The read stops 3 residues short of the end of the CDR3; the missing end is completed from the germline J gene. This chain links TRBV2 with TRBJ1-2; TRBD1 might be the D (5 bases). V lost 6 bases, J lost 6 bases, and 11 bases lay in between. This CDR3 is 12 amino acids long. CDR1 and CDR2 (germline): SNHLY, FYNNEI. The CDR3 bases that were read are TGTGCCAGCAGCAGGGATGACCATGGC. Translating it yields CASSRDDHG. The entire CDR3 is CASSRDDHGYTF. The full variable domain, rest sourced from reference TRBV2 and TRBJ1-2, is EPEVTQTPSHQVTQMGQEVILRCVPISNHLYFYWYRQILGQKVEFLVSFYNNEISEKSEIFDDQFSVERPDGSNFTLKIRSTKLEDSAMYFCASSRDDHGYTFGSGTRLTVV.

At least ten counts were recorded for this clone. The CDR3 is cut off 3 residues early in the read; its end comes from the germline J gene. The V gene is TRBV11-2, the J gene TRBJ2-3, with TRBD2 identical over 9 bases. This CDR3 is 14 amino acids long. The germline gives CDR1 SGHAT, CDR2 FQNNGV. Trimming removed 6 bases from V and 2 bases from J; junction bases left unmatched: 3. The chain's CDR3 is CASRSGGHTDTQYF. The DNA read from the CDR3 is TGTGCCAGCAGAAGCGGGGGGCACACAGATACG.

This clone showed up many times. Coverage ceases 3 residues before the CDR3 finishes, and the germline J gene fills in the end. V is TRBV20-1 and J is TRBJ2-2, with 12 bases fitting TRBD2. The germline gives CDR1 DFQATT, CDR2 SNEGSKA (reference sequence). The CDR3 spans 16 residues. V dropped 1 base and J dropped 3; count of bases not matched to a gene: 3. The sequenced part of the CDR3 DNA is TGCAGTGCTAGAGCGCTAGCGGGAGGGCACACCGGGGAG. It yields the protein CSARALAGGHTGE. The whole CDR3 sequence is CSARALAGGHTGELFF.

As to this clone: The read is 3 residues too short to cover the CDR3 end, so that end is filled in from the germline J gene. The chain employs TRBV10-3 and TRBJ2-1; TRBD2 agrees at 8 bases. The CDR3 runs to 15 residues. The trim removed 6 bases at V and 7 bases at J, leaving 11 bases unmatched. Germline V gives CDR1 ENHRY, CDR2 SYGVKD. The CDR3 sequence is CAISPPSGRPNEQFF. The CDR3 bases that were read are TGTGCCATCAGCCCCCCCAGCGGGAGACCTAATGAG.

This clone was picked up many times. Read sequence stops 3 residues before the CDR3 end, and the germline J gene provides the missing end. The identical CDR3 is also encoded by other nucleotide sequences in the sample. The chain combines TRBV9 with TRBJ2-7, with a possible D match to TRBD1 (7 bases). CDR3 length: 15 amino acids. The germline V gene has CDR1 SGDLS and CDR2 YYNGEE. Trimming took off 0 bases at V and 0 bases at J, with 10 bases between the two ends. Incomplete CDR3 DNA: TGTGCCAGCAGCGTAGGGGGGGACAGCTCCTACGAG. Protein: CASSVGGDSSYE. The entire CDR3 sequence reads CASSVGGDSSYEQYF.

This clone was counted many times. Compared with germline, one end of the junction differs, possibly owing to a read error. The read stops 3 residues short of the end of the CDR3; the missing end is completed from the germline J gene. The V call is TRBV20-1, the J call TRBJ2-7, with 9 nucleotides matching TRBD2. This CDR3 region has 14 residues. CDR1 and CDR2 from the germline V gene are DFQATT and SNEGSKA (reference sequence). The chain's CDR3 is CSAGESGRIVEQYF. Incomplete CDR3 DNA: TGCAGTGCTGGAGAGAGCGGGAGGATTGTCGAG.

This clone was seen ten or more times. The CDR3 is cut off 3 residues early in the read; its end comes from the germline J gene. The chain carries TRBV14 and TRBJ2-7; 10 bases map to TRBD1. The CDR3 runs to 16 residues. V shed 4 bases and J 4 bases; nucleotides not matched to a gene: 10. The germline CDR1 and CDR2 sequences are SGHDN and FVKESK. CDR3 region: CASSLLGTGVSYEQYF. The sequenced part of the CDR3 DNA is TGTGCCAGCAGCCTTCTGGGGACAGGGGTTTCTTACGAG.

This clone was found many times. Coverage ceases 3 residues before the CDR3 finishes, and the germline J gene fills in the end. This rearrangement joins TRBV7-8 to TRBJ2-7, with TRBD1 matching over 8 bases. Per germline, CDR1 SGHVS and CDR2 FQNEAQ. There are 16 residues in the CDR3. Trimming at V came to 5 bases and at J to 4 bases, leaving 13 bases not matched to a gene. CDR3 sequence reads: CASSTQDRVRAYEQYF. CDR3 bases read: TGTGCCAGCAGCACCCAGGACAGGGTCCGGGCGTACGAG.

This clone was observed at least ten times. Read coverage stops 3 residues before the CDR3 terminus; the germline J gene supplies the remainder. The chain joins TRBV20-1 to TRBJ1-2; 9 nucleotides match TRBD1. Germline V gene data show CDR1 as DFQATT and CDR2 as SNEGSKA (reference sequence). The CDR3 sequence is 12 residues long. CDR3 DNA (partial): TGCAGGGCCGGGACAGGGTTAGGTGGC. Protein: CRAGTGLGG. The CDR3, in full, reads CRAGTGLGGYTF.

The sample holds many counts of this clone. The missing CDR3 end, 3 residues past where the read stops, is filled in from the germline J gene. J is TRBJ1-2 and V is TRBV28, with D tentatively TRBD1 (5 bases). The CDR3 covers 15 residues. Trimming stripped 2 bases from V and 4 bases from J, with 14 bases between. Germline V gene lookup returns CDR1 MDHEN and CDR2 SYDVKM. CDR3 in amino acids: CASSLGQGVSYGYTF. The sequenced CDR3 bases are TGTGCCAGCAGTTTAGGGCAGGGTGTAAGCTATGGC.

At least ten counts were recorded for this clone. The missing CDR3 end, 3 residues past where the read stops, is filled in from the germline J gene. J is TRBJ2-7 and V is TRBV6-1; D not certain. Trimming took 0 bases from V and 0 from J, leaving 9 bases between them. The CDR3 is 15 amino acids. Germline loops: CDR1 MNHNS, CDR2 SASEGT. The CDR3 reads CASSEAPGRSYEQYF. CDR3 DNA (partial): TGTGCCAGCAGTGAAGCCCCAGGCCGCTCCTACGAG.

In its sample, this clone was seen many times. The read gets to within 3 residues of the CDR3 end, and the germline J gene fills in the rest. The genes are TRBV19 and TRBJ1-3, with unresolved D. The germline CDR1 and CDR2 sequences are LNHDA and SQIVND (reference sequence). The ends were cut back, 8 bases at V and 0 bases at J, with 11 bases in the middle. This CDR3 is built from 14 residues. The CDR3 bases that were read are TGTGCCAGTGAGGGTCGAGGCTCTGGAAACACC. Amino acid sequence: CASEGRGSGNT. The entire CDR3 sequence reads CASEGRGSGNTIYF.

This clone was detected many times. The read halts 3 residues ahead of the CDR3 end, with the missing end drawn from the germline J gene. This sequence joins TRBV19 and TRBJ1-1, with a tentative D call TRBD1 (5 bases). CDR1 and CDR2 from the germline V gene are LNHDA and SQIVND (reference sequence). The CDR3 consists of 13 residues. The part of the CDR3 DNA that was read is TGTGCCAGTAGTCCAAATGGGGCCTTGGAA. Encoded protein: CASSPNGALE. The CDR3 reads in full as CASSPNGALEAFF.

This clone was recorded at least ten times. The sequence runs out 3 residues before the end of the CDR3; the remainder is reconstructed from the germline J gene. This chain uses TRBV19 with TRBJ2-7; TRBD2 might be the D (5 bases). Germline CDR1 and CDR2: LNHDA and SQIVND (reference sequence). The CDR3 is 15 residues long. V lost 3 bases and J lost 3, with 15 bases in between. CDR3 sequence: CASSIAGWDSYEQYF. The DNA read from the CDR3 is TGTGCCAGTAGTATTGCGGGTTGGGATAGCTACGAG.

At least ten counts were recorded for this clone. An end of the junction does not agree with germline; a read error may underlie this. The CDR3 protein is CASSRGTGGDYGYTF. The part of the CDR3 DNA that was read is TGCGCCAGCAGCCGCGGGACAGGGGGGGACTATGGC. This sequence joins TRBV4-2 and TRBJ1-2; 11 nucleotides agree with TRBD1. With the read ending 3 residues before the CDR3 end, the germline J gene is used to fill in that end. The CDR3 is 15 residues long. Germline CDR1 reads LGHNA; CDR2 reads YNFKEQ.

There are many counts of this clone. Coverage ceases 3 residues before the CDR3 finishes, and the germline J gene fills in the end. The chain joins TRBV10-1 to TRBJ2-3; no firm D call. The CDR3 runs to 13 residues. Germline assignment: CDR1 WNHNN and CDR2 SYGVQD (reference sequence). Trimming left V 4 bases short and J 6 bases short, with 11 bases between. CDR3 bases read: TGCGCCAGCAGTGCCCAAGCTTCGGATACG. Translated: CASSAQASDT. The entire CDR3 protein is CASSAQASDTQYF.